The clone carrying this T cell receptor beta chain was detected a few times. As yet, its antigen is unknown. Only in-frame clones appear in the TCRdb table, and some are missing; sequencing was by immunoSEQ multiplex PCR. The sample carries roughly 590,000 clones, less than 97% recorded once. This sample is drawn from a study of shared clonotypes between healthy human individuals. Whole-study context: Used for every donor were three CD4 naive, three CD4 memory, two CD8 naive and one CD8 memory plate.

CD45RO-negative CD8 cells positively selected for CCR7 made up the naive population, which excluded terminally differentiated effector memory CD45RA+ cells. Study results and caveats: Few donors limited the genetic and exposure-history diversity represented. About 5.2% was the fraction of naive CD4 clonotypes found shared across several donors. Unshared clonotypes carried lower generation probabilities than those common to all four donors.

The specimen was naive CD8+ T cells sorted from blood. This sequence was found in a woman under 40 in good health.

The CDR3: CASSLTSREQYF. The CDR3 DNA sequence: TGTGCCAGCAGCCTGACTAGTCGCGAGCAGTACTTC. The J gene is TRBJ2-7, the V gene TRBV11-2, with a possible D match to TRBD2 (6 bases). CDR3 length: 12 amino acids. Trimming stripped 5 bases from V and 6 bases from J, with 11 bases between. Germline CDR1 reads SGHAT; CDR2 reads FQNNGV.